Listed below are T cell receptor beta chains from one sample, sequenced in a study of blood T cell repertoires in COVID-19. The table came from immunoSEQ multiplex PCR; TCRdb's copy has only in-frame clones and leaves some out. There are around 150,000 clones in the sample; approximately 84% occur only once, and about a fifth lies in the top ten. Sequencing used peripheral blood. These receptors came from a woman aged 80 or older with acute or convalescent COVID-19. CDR3s include the opening cysteine and the closing phenylalanine or tryptophan. A D gene is named only where the DNA matches it firmly. Clone size, where shown, is once, few, many, or a class for clones that have expanded.

V: TRBV7-9; J: TRBJ2-3; D: TRBD1; size: NA; CDR3: CASSLAPGQGSTDTQYF; DNA: TGTGCCAGCAGCTTAGCCCCGGGACAGGGTAGCACAGATACGCAGTATTTT
V: TRBV25-1; J: TRBJ2-5; D: TRBD1; size: NA; CDR3: CASSEPTGDQETQYF; DNA: TGTGCCAGCAGTGAGCCGACAGGGGACCAAGAGACCCAGTACTTC
V: TRBV5-4; J: TRBJ2-7; D: TRBD2; size: NA; CDR3: CASSGKAGGSYEQYF; DNA: TGTGCCAGCAGCGGTAAAGCGGGAGGATCATACGAGCAGTACTTC
V: TRBV4-3; J: TRBJ2-6; D: NA; size: NA; CDR3: CASSHLKQDGWANVLTF; DNA: TGCGCCAGCAGCCACCTTAAACAGGACGGCTGGGCCAACGTCCTGACTTTC
V: TRBV10-1; J: TRBJ2-7; D: NA; size: NA; CDR3: CASSESSSWGGQYF; DNA: TGCGCCAGCAGTGAGTCTTCAAGTTGGGGCGGGCAGTACTTC
V: TRBV29-1; J: TRBJ2-7; D: TRBD1; size: NA; CDR3: CSAITPDRGLSEQYF; DNA: TGCAGCGCCATTACTCCGGACAGGGGGTTGAGTGAGCAGTACTTC
V: TRBV3-1/TRBV3-2; J: TRBJ1-2; D: NA; size: NA; CDR3: CASSQDLRVQGYTF; DNA: TGTGCCAGCAGCCAAGATCTCAGGGTACAGGGCTACACCTTC
V: TRBV7-9; J: TRBJ2-1; D: TRBD2; size: NA; CDR3: CASSLDAGGRNEQFF; DNA: TGTGCCAGCAGCTTAGACGCGGGAGGGCGGAATGAGCAGTTCTTC
V: TRBV29-1; J: TRBJ1-1; D: TRBD1; size: NA; CDR3: CSVDPQGADTEAFF; DNA: TGCAGCGTTGATCCCCAGGGGGCGGATACTGAAGCTTTCTTT
V: TRBV19; J: TRBJ2-1; D: TRBD2; size: NA; CDR3: CASSRSLAAHNEQFF; DNA: TGTGCCAGTAGTCGGAGCCTAGCGGCCCACAATGAGCAGTTCTTC
V: TRBV4-1; J: TRBJ2-7; D: NA; size: NA; CDR3: CASSQEGAIYEQYF; DNA: TGCGCCAGCAGCCAAGAAGGGGCGATCTACGAGCAGTACTTC
V: TRBV5-1; J: TRBJ2-5; D: NA; size: NA; CDR3: CASSFGAGPQETQYF; DNA: TGCGCCAGCAGTTTCGGAGCGGGCCCCCAAGAGACCCAGTACTTC
V: TRBV27; J: TRBJ1-1; D: NA; size: NA; CDR3: CASSLRYGGAEAFF; DNA: TGTGCCAGCAGTTTACGGTATGGCGGGGCTGAAGCTTTCTTT
V: TRBV10-2; J: TRBJ2-3; D: NA; size: NA; CDR3: CASSEGGSTDTQYF; DNA: TGCGCCAGCAGTGAAGGCGGGAGCACAGATACGCAGTATTTT
V: TRBV5-1; J: TRBJ1-1; D: NA; size: NA; CDR3: CASSFGGSGVEAFF; DNA: TGCGCCAGCAGCTTTGGTGGGAGCGGGGTTGAAGCTTTCTTT
V: TRBV11-2; J: TRBJ1-5; D: NA; size: NA; CDR3: CASSLDGGGGLRQPQHF; DNA: TGTGCCAGCAGCTTAGACGGGGGTGGGGGTCTCCGTCAGCCCCAGCATTTT
V: TRBV5-1; J: TRBJ1-4; D: NA; size: NA; CDR3: CASSSDTVMKKLFF; DNA: TGCGCCAGCAGTTCGGACACCGTAATGAAAAAACTGTTTTTT
V: TRBV5-5; J: TRBJ2-1; D: TRBD2; size: NA; CDR3: CASSLGLAGFNEQFF; DNA: TGTGCCAGCAGCTTGGGACTAGCGGGCTTCAATGAGCAGTTCTTC
V: TRBV15; J: TRBJ2-3; D: TRBD2; size: once; CDR3: CATSRTSGFTDTQYF; DNA: TGTGCCACCAGCAGGACTAGCGGCTTCACAGATACGCAGTATTTT
V: TRBV4-2; J: TRBJ2-7; D: NA; size: NA; CDR3: CASSHGGTNEQYF; DNA: TGTGCCAGCAGCCATGGGGGGACGAACGAGCAGTACTTC
V: TRBV10-1; J: TRBJ2-1; D: NA; size: NA; CDR3: CASSSLGVNEQFF; DNA: TGCGCCAGCAGTTCCTTAGGGGTGAATGAGCAGTTCTTC
V: TRBV12-3/TRBV12-4; J: TRBJ1-2; D: NA; size: NA; CDR3: CASSPGGVSGYTF; DNA: TGTGCCAGCAGTCCCGGAGGGGTTTCGGGCTACACCTTC
V: TRBV5-1; J: TRBJ2-3; D: NA; size: once; CDR3: CASSLGSSDRTDTQYF; DNA: TGCGCCAGCAGCTTGGGATCTAGCGACCGGACAGATACGCAGTATTTT
V: TRBV18; J: TRBJ1-1; D: NA; size: NA; CDR3: CASSPPGGEAFF; DNA: TGTGCCAGCTCACCACCCGGGGGTGAAGCTTTCTTT
V: TRBV11-2; J: TRBJ2-1; D: TRBD1; size: once; CDR3: CASSSQVKRQGFYNEQFF; DNA: TGTGCCAGCAGCTCCCAAGTTAAGAGACAGGGGTTTTACAATGAGCAGTTCTTC
V: TRBV11-2; J: TRBJ1-2; D: NA; size: NA; CDR3: CASSRADSYGYTF; DNA: TGTGCCAGCAGCCGAGCCGACAGTTATGGCTACACCTTC
V: TRBV19; J: TRBJ1-2; D: NA; size: few; CDR3: CASSIGYRDQGYTF; DNA: TGTGCCAGTAGTATAGGGTACAGGGATCAGGGCTACACCTTC
V: TRBV27; J: TRBJ1-5; D: NA; size: NA; CDR3: CASSLSGIHQPQHF; DNA: TGTGCCAGCAGTTTATCGGGCATTCATCAGCCCCAGCATTTT
V: TRBV6-2/TRBV6-3; J: TRBJ2-7; D: NA; size: NA; CDR3: CASSYSPPPDEQYF; DNA: TGTGCCAGCAGTTACTCGCCCCCCCCGGACGAGCAGTACTTC
V: TRBV7-8; J: TRBJ2-2; D: NA; size: once; CDR3: CASRAPGELFF; DNA: TGTGCCAGCAGGGCCCCCGGGGAGCTGTTTTTT
V: TRBV3-1/TRBV3-2; J: TRBJ1-1; D: NA; size: NA; CDR3: CASSLRGWNTEAFF; DNA: TGTGCCAGCAGCCTAAGGGGCTGGAACACTGAAGCTTTCTTT
V: TRBV27; J: TRBJ2-2; D: TRBD1; size: NA; CDR3: CASSLGTGTGELFF; DNA: TGTGCCAGCAGTCTCGGGACAGGTACCGGGGAGCTGTTTTTT
V: TRBV5-4; J: TRBJ2-7; D: NA; size: NA; CDR3: CASSLGGTSSYEQYF; DNA: TGTGCCAGCAGCTTGGGGGGTACTAGCTCCTACGAGCAGTACTTC
V: TRBV3-1/TRBV3-2; J: TRBJ1-1; D: TRBD1; size: NA; CDR3: CASSPDRGSQGNEAFF; DNA: TGTGCCAGCAGCCCGGACAGGGGATCCCAGGGGAATGAAGCTTTCTTT
V: TRBV19; J: TRBJ1-5; D: NA; size: once; CDR3: CASSIGRDNQPQHF; DNA: TGTGCCAGTAGTATTGGGCGCGACAATCAGCCCCAGCATTTT
V: TRBV9; J: TRBJ1-2; D: NA; size: NA; CDR3: CASSPARENYGYTF; DNA: TGTGCCAGCAGCCCGGCCAGGGAAAACTATGGCTACACCTTC
V: TRBV27; J: TRBJ2-7; D: NA; size: NA; CDR3: CASSLERGSYEQYF; DNA: TGTGCCAGCAGTTTGGAACGGGGGAGTTACGAGCAGTACTTC
V: TRBV5-4; J: TRBJ2-5; D: NA; size: NA; CDR3: CASSLDRGRVETQYF; DNA: TGTGCCAGCAGCTTGGACAGGGGGAGGGTGGAGACCCAGTACTTC
V: TRBV4-2; J: TRBJ2-1; D: TRBD2; size: once; CDR3: CASSRGGTSAYNEQFF; DNA: TGTGCCAGCAGCCGGGGGGGGACCAGCGCCTACAATGAGCAGTTCTTC
V: TRBV5-1; J: TRBJ2-7; D: NA; size: NA; CDR3: CASSLGSDEQYF; DNA: TGCGCCAGCAGCTTGGGTAGTGACGAGCAGTACTTC
V: TRBV5-4; J: TRBJ2-7; D: TRBD1; size: NA; CDR3: CASSLRTGPYEQYF; DNA: TGTGCCAGCAGCCTAAGGACAGGTCCCTACGAGCAGTACTTC
V: TRBV5-1; J: TRBJ2-2; D: NA; size: NA; CDR3: CASITEPGTNTGELFF; DNA: TGCGCCAGCATAACCGAGCCAGGGACGAACACCGGGGAGCTGTTTTTT
V: TRBV19; J: TRBJ2-3; D: NA; size: NA; CDR3: CASSKPRGLPDTQYF; DNA: TGTGCCAGTAGTAAACCCAGAGGTCTGCCAGATACGCAGTATTTT
V: TRBV5-1; J: TRBJ2-2; D: TRBD1; size: NA; CDR3: CASSLFQGDTGELFF; DNA: TGCGCCAGCAGCTTGTTCCAGGGGGACACCGGGGAGCTGTTTTTT
V: TRBV5-8; J: TRBJ2-7; D: TRBD2; size: NA; CDR3: CASRRGTSGRYTYEQYF; DNA: TGTGCCAGCAGAAGGGGGACTAGCGGGAGGTACACCTACGAGCAGTACTTC
V: TRBV6-5; J: TRBJ2-1; D: TRBD2; size: NA; CDR3: CASRPGTMYNEQFF; DNA: TGTGCCAGCAGGCCCGGGACTATGTACAATGAGCAGTTCTTC
V: TRBV11-3; J: TRBJ2-1; D: NA; size: NA; CDR3: CASSSEGNEQFF; DNA: TGTGCCAGCAGCTCGGAGGGCAATGAGCAGTTCTTC
V: TRBV30; J: TRBJ2-2; D: TRBD2; size: NA; CDR3: CAWKGLAGPGELFF; DNA: TGTGCCTGGAAGGGACTAGCGGGGCCCGGGGAGCTGTTTTTT
V: TRBV6-5; J: TRBJ1-5; D: TRBD1; size: few; CDR3: CASSSGGGPNQPQHF; DNA: TGTGCCAGCAGTTCAGGGGGCGGCCCTAATCAGCCCCAGCATTTT